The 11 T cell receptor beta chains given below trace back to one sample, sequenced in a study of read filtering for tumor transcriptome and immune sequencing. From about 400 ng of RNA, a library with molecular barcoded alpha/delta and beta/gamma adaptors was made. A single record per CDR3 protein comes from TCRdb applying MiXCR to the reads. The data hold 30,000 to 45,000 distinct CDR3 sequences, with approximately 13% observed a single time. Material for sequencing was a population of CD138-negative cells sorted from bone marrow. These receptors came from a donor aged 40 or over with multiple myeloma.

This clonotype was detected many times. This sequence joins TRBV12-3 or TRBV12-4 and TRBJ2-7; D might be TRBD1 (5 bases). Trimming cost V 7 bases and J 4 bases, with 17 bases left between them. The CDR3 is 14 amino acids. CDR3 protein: CASTPGGRGYEQYF. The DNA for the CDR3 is TGTGCCAGCACGCCGGGCGGAAGGGGTTACGAGCAGTACTTC.

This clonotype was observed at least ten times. The CDR3 loop is CASSPHTGRDTEAFF. The CDR3 nucleotides are TGTGCCAGCAGTCCCCATACGGGCCGCGACACTGAAGCTTTCTTT. The chain is built from TRBV6-5 and TRBJ1-1; D not certain. The CDR3 extends over 15 amino acids. Germline V gives CDR1 MNHEY, CDR2 SVGAGI. V lost 5 bases to trimming and J lost 3 bases, with 16 bases between them.

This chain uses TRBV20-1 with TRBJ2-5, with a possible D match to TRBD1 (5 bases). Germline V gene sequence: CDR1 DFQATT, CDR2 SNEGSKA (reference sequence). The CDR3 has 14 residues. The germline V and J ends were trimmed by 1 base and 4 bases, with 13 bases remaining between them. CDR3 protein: CSARAAREVETQYF. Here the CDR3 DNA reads TGCAGTGCTAGAGCCGCCAGGGAAGTAGAGACCCAGTACTTC.

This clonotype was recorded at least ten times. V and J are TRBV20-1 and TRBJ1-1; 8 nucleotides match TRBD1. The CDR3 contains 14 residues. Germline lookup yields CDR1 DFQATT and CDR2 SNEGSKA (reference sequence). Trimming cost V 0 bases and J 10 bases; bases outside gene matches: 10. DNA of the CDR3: TGCAGTGCTAGAGACCCCACAGGGGGGATCGGAGCTTTCTTT. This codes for CSARDPTGGIGAFF.

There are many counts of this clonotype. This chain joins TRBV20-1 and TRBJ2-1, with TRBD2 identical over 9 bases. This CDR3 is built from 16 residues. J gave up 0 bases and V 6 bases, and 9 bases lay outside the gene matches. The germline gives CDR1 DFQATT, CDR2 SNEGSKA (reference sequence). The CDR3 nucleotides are TGCAGTGCCTATCCCCTTAGCGGGAGCTCCTACAATGAGCAGTTCTTC. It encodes CSAYPLSGSSYNEQFF.

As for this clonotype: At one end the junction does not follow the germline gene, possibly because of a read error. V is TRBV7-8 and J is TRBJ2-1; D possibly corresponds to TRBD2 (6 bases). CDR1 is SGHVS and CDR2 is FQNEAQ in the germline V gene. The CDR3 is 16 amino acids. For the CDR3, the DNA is TGTGCCAGCAGCTTAGACTTCCAGGGCGGCGGGAATGAGCAGCTCTTC. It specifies CASSLDFQGGGNEQLF.

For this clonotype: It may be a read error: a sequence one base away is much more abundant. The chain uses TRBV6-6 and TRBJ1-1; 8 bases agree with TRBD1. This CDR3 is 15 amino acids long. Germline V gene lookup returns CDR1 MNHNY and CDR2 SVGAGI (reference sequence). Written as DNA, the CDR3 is TGTGCCAGCAGTCCAGGGGGCCGGTCATTCGCTGAAGCTCTCTTT. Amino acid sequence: CASSPGGRSFAEALF.

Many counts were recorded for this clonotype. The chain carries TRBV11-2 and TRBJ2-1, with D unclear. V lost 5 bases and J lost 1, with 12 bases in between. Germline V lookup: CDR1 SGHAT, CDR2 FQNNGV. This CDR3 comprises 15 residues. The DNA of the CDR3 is TGTGCCAGCAGCCCCTCTCGACTGTCCTACAATGAGCAGTTCTTC. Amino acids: CASSPSRLSYNEQFF. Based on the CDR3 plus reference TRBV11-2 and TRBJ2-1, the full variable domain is EAGVAQSPRYKIIEKRQSVAFWCNPISGHATLYWYQQILGQGPKLLIQFQNNGVVDDSQLPKDRFSAERLKGVDSTLKIQPAKLEDSAVYLCASSPSRLSYNEQFFGPGTRLTVL.

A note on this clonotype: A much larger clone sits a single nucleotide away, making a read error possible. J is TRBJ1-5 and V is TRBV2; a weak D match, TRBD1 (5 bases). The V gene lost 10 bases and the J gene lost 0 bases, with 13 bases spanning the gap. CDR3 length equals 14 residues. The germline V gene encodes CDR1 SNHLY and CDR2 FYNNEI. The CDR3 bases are TGTGCCAACAGGATGGGACTTAGCAATCAGCCCCAGCATTTT. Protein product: CANRMGLSNQPQHF.

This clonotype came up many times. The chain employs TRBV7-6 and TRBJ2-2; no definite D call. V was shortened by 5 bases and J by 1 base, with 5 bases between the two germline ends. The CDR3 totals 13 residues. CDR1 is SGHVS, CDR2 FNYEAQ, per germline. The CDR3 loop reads CASSDENTGELFF. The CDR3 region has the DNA TGTGCCAGCAGCGACGAGAACACCGGGGAGCTGTTTTTT.

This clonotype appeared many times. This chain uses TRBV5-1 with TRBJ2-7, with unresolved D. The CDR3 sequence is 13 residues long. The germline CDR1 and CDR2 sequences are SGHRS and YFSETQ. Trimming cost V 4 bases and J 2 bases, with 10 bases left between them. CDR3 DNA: TGCGCCAGCAGCCCGGACGGAACCTACGAGCAGTACTTC. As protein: CASSPDGTYEQYF.